Listed below are T cell receptor beta chains from one sample, sequenced in a study of blood T cell repertoires in COVID-19. The repertoire was sequenced with immunoSEQ multiplex PCR; TCRdb's copy has only in-frame clones and lacks some. The data contain 60,000 to 70,000 clones, 80% to 85% of them singletons. Material for sequencing was peripheral blood. These TCRs come from a woman aged 60-75 years with acute or convalescent COVID-19. Both conserved end residues are part of each CDR3. D genes are given only for firm matches. Not every row has a clone size; where given, it reads once, few, many or a size class.

D | size | J | V | CDR3 | DNA
NA | few | TRBJ2-3 | TRBV3-1/TRBV3-2 | CASSLRTTLRDTQYF | TGTGCCAGCAGCTTAAGGACAACCCTAAGGGATACGCAGTATTTT
NA | few | TRBJ1-3 | TRBV28 | CASSWEGAGNTIYF | TGTGCCAGCAGTTGGGAAGGGGCCGGAAACACCATATATTTT
NA | NA | TRBJ2-1 | TRBV21-1 | CASRANGDRAPYNEQFF | TGTGCCAGCAGAGCGAACGGCGACAGGGCACCCTACAATGAGCAGTTCTTC
NA | NA | TRBJ1-4 | TRBV6-5 | CASSYEARGEKLFF | TGTGCCAGCAGTTACGAAGCAAGGGGGGAAAAACTGTTTTTT
NA | NA | TRBJ2-5 | TRBV19 | CASKEAGEETQYF | TGTGCCAGTAAGGAGGCTGGGGAAGAGACCCAGTACTTC
NA | NA | TRBJ1-1 | TRBV6-5 | CASIGQIMNTEAFF | TGTGCCAGCATCGGACAGATCATGAACACTGAAGCTTTCTTT
NA | few | TRBJ2-2 | TRBV19 | CASSWWEYTGELFF | TGTGCCAGTAGTTGGTGGGAGTACACCGGGGAGCTGTTTTTT
TRBD1 | NA | TRBJ1-2 | TRBV5-1 | CASSPPGQGVGYTF | TGCGCCAGCAGCCCTCCGGGACAGGGGGTTGGCTACACCTTC
NA | NA | TRBJ1-5 | TRBV6-5 | CATTGGASNQPQHF | TGTGCCACCACGGGGGGGGCATCGAATCAGCCCCAGCATTTT
NA | NA | TRBJ1-2 | TRBV6-5 | CASSPTDRLYGYTF | TGTGCCAGCAGCCCGACCGACAGGTTATATGGCTACACCTTC
TRBD1 | NA | TRBJ1-2 | TRBV7-9 | CASSFGTGSDYGYTF | TGTGCCAGCAGCTTTGGGACAGGGTCGGACTATGGCTACACCTTC
NA | NA | TRBJ2-7 | TRBV18 | CASSPPTAGVTPYEQYF | TGTGCCAGCTCACCTCCGACTGCAGGGGTCACCCCCTACGAGCAGTACTTC
NA | once | TRBJ2-2 | TRBV7-2 | CASSAQAGTGELFF | TGTGCCAGCAGCGCACAAGCGGGCACCGGGGAGCTGTTTTTT
NA | few | TRBJ1-4 | TRBV2 | CASSDRVEKLFF | TGTGCCAGCAGTGACAGGGTTGAAAAACTGTTTTTT
NA | NA | TRBJ1-5 | TRBV11-2 | CASSLELLQPQHF | TGTGCCAGCAGCTTAGAACTATTGCAGCCCCAGCATTTT
TRBD1 | NA | TRBJ2-3 | TRBV5-5 | CASSLGGQEATDTQYF | TGTGCCAGCAGCTTGGGCGGACAGGAAGCTACAGATACGCAGTATTTT
NA | NA | TRBJ1-5 | TRBV27 | CASSLSAGSGQPQHF | TGTGCCAGCAGTTTATCCGCGGGGTCGGGTCAGCCCCAGCATTTT
TRBD1 | once | TRBJ1-3 | TRBV5-6 | CASSLPAGGFGNTIYF | TGTGCCAGCAGCTTGCCAGCAGGGGGCTTTGGAAACACCATATATTTT
NA | NA | TRBJ1-6 | TRBV27 | CASKAGEGNSPLHF | TGTGCCAGCAAAGCAGGGGAAGGTAATTCACCCCTCCACTTT
NA | NA | TRBJ1-2 | TRBV5-1 | CASSLNDSPYYGYTF | TGCGCCAGCAGCTTAAACGACAGTCCTTACTATGGCTACACCTTC
NA | NA | TRBJ2-7 | TRBV10-3 | CATLSAGTDEQYF | TGTGCCACCCTTTCCGCGGGTACGGACGAGCAGTACTTC
NA | once | TRBJ2-7 | TRBV10-2 | CASRDGGRGLGLYF | TGCGCCAGCAGGGACGGTGGAAGGGGCTTAGGTCTATACTTC
TRBD1 | NA | TRBJ2-3 | TRBV19 | CASNTGGADTQYF | TGTGCCAGTAATACAGGGGGAGCAGATACGCAGTATTTT
NA | NA | TRBJ1-2 | TRBV11-2 | CASSLTGFSPHGYTF | TGTGCCAGCAGCTTAACTGGGTTTAGCCCCCACGGCTACACCTTC
NA | few | TRBJ2-3 | TRBV6-1 | CASSEEGGGADTQYF | TGTGCCAGCAGTGAAGAGGGAGGAGGGGCAGATACGCAGTATTTT
NA | NA | TRBJ2-3 | TRBV5-1 | CASSLLGGGGDTQYF | TGCGCCAGCAGCTTGCTGGGGGGTGGAGGAGATACGCAGTATTTT
TRBD1 | once | TRBJ2-7 | TRBV10-1 | CASSDPGTGLYEQYF | TGCGCCAGCAGTGATCCCGGGACAGGTCTCTACGAGCAGTACTTC
TRBD2 | NA | TRBJ2-3 | TRBV2 | CASSNQRGGTDTQYF | TGTGCCAGCAGTAACCAGCGGGGGGGCACAGATACGCAGTATTTT
NA | NA | TRBJ1-3 | TRBV5-1 | CASSLVQGNSGNTIYF | TGCGCCAGCAGCTTGGTTCAGGGAAACTCTGGAAACACCATATATTTT
NA | NA | TRBJ2-2 | TRBV25-1 | CASSGFSTGGAGELFF | TGTGCCAGCAGTGGATTTTCTACAGGGGGGGCCGGGGAGCTGTTTTTT
TRBD1 | NA | TRBJ1-2 | TRBV29-1 | CSAIRQGRMSF | TGCAGCGCCATCCGACAGGGAAGAATGTCCTTC
NA | few | TRBJ2-4 | TRBV7-9 | CASSLETGAKNIQYF | TGTGCCAGCAGCCTCGAGACGGGAGCCAAAAACATTCAGTACTTC
NA | NA | TRBJ1-2 | TRBV7-8 | CASSLTADYGYTF | TGTGCCAGCAGCTTAACAGCAGACTATGGCTACACCTTC
TRBD1 | NA | TRBJ1-2 | TRBV5-1 | CASSSTPGGSIYGYTF | TGCGCCAGCAGCTCCACCCCAGGGGGCTCCATCTATGGCTACACCTTC
TRBD1 | few | TRBJ1-1 | TRBV5-1 | CASSSGQGVGTEAFF | TGCGCCAGCAGCTCGGGACAGGGGGTTGGTACTGAAGCTTTCTTT
TRBD2 | NA | TRBJ2-2 | TRBV30 | CAWPIAGGPHGELFF | TGTGCCTGGCCAATAGCGGGGGGGCCCCACGGGGAGCTGTTTTTT
NA | NA | TRBJ1-1 | TRBV6-2/TRBV6-3 | CASSYSGTMNTEAFF | TGTGCCAGCAGTTACTCTGGGACAATGAACACTGAAGCTTTCTTT
NA | NA | TRBJ2-5 | TRBV14 | CASSQDLGSEETQYF | TGTGCCAGCAGCCAAGATCTTGGCAGCGAAGAGACCCAGTACTTC
TRBD1 | once | TRBJ2-7 | TRBV10-3 | CAISGTGGNEQYF | TGTGCCATCAGCGGGACAGGGGGCAACGAGCAGTACTTC
NA | NA | TRBJ1-2 | TRBV5-4 | CASSLVRGRALNYGYTF | TGTGCCAGCAGCTTGGTACGGGGGAGAGCCCTTAACTATGGCTACACCTTC
NA | NA | TRBJ2-7 | TRBV5-8 | CASSRDIYEQYF | TGTGCCAGCAGCCGGGACATATACGAGCAGTACTTC
NA | NA | TRBJ1-2 | TRBV7-8 | CASSLDSRGSYGYTF | TGTGCCAGCAGCTTAGACTCCCGGGGGAGCTATGGCTACACCTTC
TRBD1 | NA | TRBJ2-2 | TRBV6-5 | CASSLRQGASGELFF | TGTGCCAGCAGTTTAAGACAGGGGGCCTCCGGGGAGCTGTTTTTT
NA | NA | TRBJ2-1 | TRBV20-1 | CSAPLVGEQFF | TGCAGTGCCCCCCTTGTCGGGGAGCAGTTCTTC